Shown below are 24 T cell receptor beta chains from a single sample sequenced in a study of blood T cell repertoires in COVID-19. TCRdb's copy holds only in-frame clones and misses some; the assay was immunoSEQ multiplex PCR. The table has 150,000 to 200,000 clones, more than 85% seen once. What was sequenced was peripheral blood. The receptors stem from a woman between 55 and 75 years old with COVID-19, enrolled during active disease.

The CDR3 is CASSVDDTNHYEQYF. CDR3 sequence (DNA): TGTGCCAGCAGCGTAGACGACACGAACCACTACGAGCAGTACTTC. The chain is built from TRBV9 and TRBJ2-7; D gene uncertain. The V gene lost 0 bases and the J gene lost 3 bases, with 13 bases spanning the gap. Germline V lookup: CDR1 SGDLS, CDR2 YYNGEE. CDR3 length: 15 residues.

This clone was seen just once. CDR3 protein: CASSYDISGDSYNEQFF. The CDR3 coding sequence is TGTGCCAGCAGCTACGACATTAGCGGGGATTCCTACAATGAGCAGTTCTTC. V is TRBV7-9 and J is TRBJ2-1, with 8 bases that match TRBD2. V shed 4 bases and J 1 base; nucleotides not matched to a gene: 9. This CDR3 comprises 17 residues. The germline gives CDR1 SEHNR, CDR2 FQNEAQ (reference sequence).

The chain couples TRBV11-2 to TRBJ1-1; 8 nucleotides agree with TRBD1. With 1 base clipped from V and 2 bases from J, the junction kept 12 bases outside the gene matches. This CDR3 comprises 18 residues. Germline loops: CDR1 SGHAT, CDR2 FQNNGV. The CDR3 region is CASSLGPRRRGLNTEAFF. CDR3 nucleotide sequence: TGTGCCAGCAGCTTAGGGCCCCGGCGCAGGGGGCTAAACACTGAAGCTTTCTTT.

This chain links TRBV14 with TRBJ2-1, with D hard to call. The CDR3 is 11 amino acids. V was pared by 6 bases and J by 9 bases, with 9 bases between. Looked up from germline, CDR1 is SGHDN and CDR2 is FVKESK. CDR3 bases: TGTGCCAGCAGTTTCGTTCGTGAGCAGTTCTTC. It translates to CASSFVREQFF.

This chain connects TRBV4-1 to TRBJ2-2, with D perhaps matching TRBD2 (5 bases). V lost 0 bases, J lost 3 bases, and 11 bases lay in between. Germline V CDR1 and CDR2: MGHRA, YSYEKL. This CDR3 comprises 16 residues. The DNA of the CDR3 is TGCGCCAGCAGCCAAGAGAGAGGGTTGGACACCGGGGAGCTGTTTTTT. As protein: CASSQERGLDTGELFF.

As for this clone: Other DNA variants within this sample encode the same CDR3. The rearrangement links TRBV27 to TRBJ1-2; D gene unclear. Germline V gene sequence: CDR1 MNHEY, CDR2 SMNVEV (reference sequence). The CDR3 consists of 13 residues. V shed 2 bases and J shed 4 bases, with 8 bases lying between them. Here the CDR3 reads CASSLGRGYGYTF. CDR3 sequence (DNA): TGTGCCAGCAGTTTAGGTCGGGGCTATGGCTACACCTTC.

This clone was observed a single time. The chain has TRBV5-1 and TRBJ1-4, with D unresolved. CDR1 and CDR2 from the germline V gene are SGHRS and YFSETQ. The CDR3 runs to 14 residues. Between the trimmed V and J ends, which lost 2 bases and 9 bases, there was a span of 14 bases. The CDR3 sequence is CASSLGDPMKKLFF. CDR3 nucleotides: TGCGCCAGCAGCTTAGGAGACCCTATGAAAAAACTGTTTTTT.

The rearrangement uses TRBV7-9 and TRBJ1-4, with D perhaps matching TRBD1 (5 bases). The V end was cut by 8 bases, the J end by 6 bases, with 19 bases between. CDR1 is SEHNR, CDR2 FQNEAQ, per germline (reference sequence). The CDR3 has 15 amino acids. The CDR3 loop is CASVAKSGGDEKLFF. DNA for the CDR3: TGTGCCAGCGTTGCAAAGTCTGGGGGGGATGAAAAACTGTTTTTT.

V and J are TRBV19 and TRBJ1-2, with D possibly being TRBD1 (5 bases). There are 13 residues in the CDR3. V lost 6 bases to trimming and J lost 2 bases, with 10 bases between them. Germline V gene data show CDR1 as LNHDA and CDR2 as SQIVND (reference sequence). CDR3 sequence: CASSVAGNYGYTF. CDR3 in DNA: TGTGCCAGTAGCGTGGCAGGGAACTATGGCTACACCTTC.

With respect to this clone: This sample also contains other DNA sequences that code for the same CDR3. The gene calls are TRBV7-2 and TRBJ2-3; D unclear. V lost 5 bases to trimming and J lost 0 bases, with 6 bases between them. The CDR3 extends over 13 amino acids. CDR1 SGHTA and CDR2 FQGNSA come from the germline V gene. The CDR3 is CASSLPSTDTQYF. In DNA form, the CDR3 reads TGTGCCAGCAGCCTCCCTAGCACAGATACGCAGTATTTT.

The table lists this clone with a count of one. The chain has TRBV6-2 or TRBV6-3 and TRBJ1-2, with a tentative D call TRBD1 (6 bases). The CDR3 is 15 residues long. Germline loops: CDR1 MNHEY, CDR2 SVGEGT. V was pared by 4 bases and J by 4 bases, with 16 bases between. The CDR3 nucleotides are TGTGCCAGCAGTTCGGGGGGCAGGGGCCCCTATGGCTACACCTTC. Its protein is CASSSGGRGPYGYTF.

V gene TRBV6-6 combines with J gene TRBJ1-3; no reliable D call. CDR3 length: 14 residues. Germline lookup yields CDR1 MNHNY and CDR2 SVGAGI (reference sequence). Trimming cost V 4 bases and J 4 bases, with 11 bases left between them. The CDR3 protein is CASSFSQRGNTIYF. The CDR3 region has the DNA TGTGCCAGCAGTTTCAGCCAGCGGGGAAACACCATATATTTT.

This chain uses TRBV3-1 (or the pseudogene TRBV3-2) with TRBJ1-2; tentative D call: TRBD1 (6 bases). The V and J ends lost 4 bases and 5 bases respectively, with 14 bases between them. CDR1 LGHDT and CDR2 YNNKEL come from the germline V gene (reference sequence). The CDR3 extends over 14 amino acids. The CDR3 reads CASSPVGRGYGYTF. The CDR3 DNA reads TGTGCCAGCAGCCCAGTAGGCAGGGGATATGGCTACACCTTC.

V and J are TRBV15 and TRBJ1-3; the match to TRBD1 covers 10 bases. The CDR3 has 15 residues. V dropped 4 bases and J dropped 2; count of bases not matched to a gene: 2. The germline V gene has CDR1 LNHNV and CDR2 YYDKDF (reference sequence). The chain's CDR3 is CATSTGQGAGNTIYF. CDR3 bases: TGTGCCACCAGCACTGGACAGGGGGCTGGAAACACCATATATTTT.

Only one count was recorded for this clone. J is TRBJ1-1 and V is TRBV11-2; 7 bases line up with TRBD1. The CDR3 has 13 amino acids. The germline CDR1 and CDR2 sequences are SGHAT and FQNNGV. V lost 7 bases and J lost 6; bases outside the gene matches: 8. In DNA, the CDR3 is TGTGCCAGCATCCGGACAGGAAGCCCTGAAGCTTTCTTT. This sequence encodes CASIRTGSPEAFF.

The genes are TRBV10-3 and TRBJ1-4, with D possibly TRBD1 on 5 matching bases. The germline V gene has CDR1 ENHRY and CDR2 SYGVKD. V lost 6 bases to trimming and J lost 5 bases, with 16 bases between them. This CDR3 comprises 15 residues. CDR3 in amino acids: CAIRGETDINEKLFF. For the CDR3, the DNA is TGTGCCATCAGGGGTGAGACAGACATCAATGAAAAACTGTTTTTT.

CDR3 residues: CASRSDRGMNEKLFF. The CDR3 coding sequence is TGTGCCAGCAGATCCGACAGGGGGATGAATGAAAAACTGTTTTTT. The V call is TRBV19, the J call TRBJ1-4; 9 bases fit TRBD1. Per the germline V gene, CDR1 is LNHDA and CDR2 is SQIVND (reference sequence). This CDR3 contains 15 residues. Germline trimming cut 9 bases from V and 5 bases from J; bases unmatched to any gene: 10. Full variable domain (rest looked up from reference TRBV19 and TRBJ1-4): DGGITQSPKYLFRKEGQNVTLSCEQNLNHDAMYWYRQDPGQGLRLIYYSQIVNDFQKGDIAEGYSVSREKKESFPLTVTSAQKNPTAFYLCASRSDRGMNEKLFFGSGTQLSVL.

The V gene is TRBV6-5, the J gene TRBJ2-7; TRBD2 is a possible D gene (5 bases). The CDR3 totals 12 residues. With 7 bases removed from V and 0 bases from J, the gap between germline ends came to 7 bases. Germline CDR1 reads MNHEY; CDR2 reads SVGAGI. The CDR3 here is CASKGVSYEQYF. CDR3 in DNA: TGTGCCAGCAAGGGAGTCTCCTACGAGCAGTACTTC.

This clone came up a few times. The rearrangement joins TRBV19 to TRBJ1-2, with D possibly TRBD1 on 6 matching bases. The germline gives CDR1 LNHDA, CDR2 SQIVND (reference sequence). The V and J ends lost 5 bases and 2 bases respectively, with 6 bases between them. The CDR3 runs 12 residues. The CDR3 region is CASSGQNYGYTF. The DNA of the CDR3 is TGTGCCAGTAGTGGACAGAACTATGGCTACACCTTC.

This clone was detected once. The V and J genes are TRBV6-2 or TRBV6-3 and TRBJ2-2, with 8 bases identical to TRBD2. This CDR3 has 16 residues. The junction had 7 bases not matched to a gene; V was cut back by 6 bases and J by 1 base. Germline CDR1 MNHEY, CDR2 SVGEGT. CDR3 protein: CASSPGGGVNTGELFF. CDR3 in DNA: TGTGCCAGCAGCCCCGGGGGGGGCGTGAACACCGGGGAGCTGTTTTTT.

The CDR3 nucleotides are TGTGCCAGCAGCTTATGGGCTCGGACACCGCTCCCTAGCAATCAGCCCCAGCATTTT. This encodes CASSLWARTPLPSNQPQHF. The rearrangement joins TRBV7-3 to TRBJ1-5; perhaps TRBD1 as D (5 bases). The CDR3 contains 19 residues. Germline V gene data show CDR1 as SGHTA and CDR2 as FQGTGA. Trimming stripped 2 bases from V and 0 bases from J, with 20 bases between.

The V gene is TRBV5-5, the J gene TRBJ1-2; D remains ambiguous. Germline CDR1 reads SGHKS; CDR2 reads YYEKEE (reference sequence). The CDR3 spans 14 residues. The germline V and J ends were trimmed by 3 bases and 5 bases, with 14 bases remaining between them. The CDR3 here is CASSSGGVRYGYTF. The CDR3 DNA sequence: TGTGCCAGCAGCTCTGGCGGGGTGAGATATGGCTACACCTTC. Combining the CDR3 with reference TRBV5-5 and TRBJ1-2 gives the whole variable domain DAGVTQSPTHLIKTRGQQVTLRCSPISGHKSVSWYQQVLGQGPQFIFQYYEKEERGRGNFPDRFSARQFPNYSSELNVNALLLGDSALYLCASSSGGVRYGYTFGSGTRLTVV.

V is TRBV12-3 or TRBV12-4 and J is TRBJ1-1; D gene uncertain. The length of the CDR3 is 12 residues. Trimming took off 3 bases at V and 4 bases at J, with 6 bases between the two ends. The chain's CDR3 is CASSFSSTEAFF. DNA of the CDR3: TGTGCCAGCAGTTTTTCTAGCACTGAAGCTTTCTTT.

The chain employs TRBV19 and TRBJ2-3, with D perhaps matching TRBD1 (5 bases). Germline-derived CDR1 and CDR2 are LNHDA and SQIVND (reference sequence). With 3 bases removed from V and 4 bases from J, the gap between germline ends came to 14 bases. The CDR3 has 15 amino acids. Here the CDR3 DNA reads TGTGCCAGTAGTATCGCTAGGGGTGTCGCAGATACGCAGTATTTT. Protein product: CASSIARGVADTQYF.